This T cell receptor beta chain was documented in a study of T cell changes during pregnancy in multiple sclerosis. Assay: immunoSEQ multiplex PCR; the TCRdb copy retains only in-frame clones and omits some. Of roughly 42,000 clones listed, approximately 91% are singletons. V gave up 0 bases and J gave up 0 bases; unmatched junction bases: 5. The CDR3 has 16 residues. CDR1 and CDR2 from the germline V gene are SGHRS and YFSETQ. The TCR was taken from a female donor with multiple sclerosis, enrolled in a pregnancy study. Sample: CD4+ T cells from peripheral blood mononuclear cells, taken before pregnancy. The chain joins TRBV5-1 to TRBJ2-7; 8 bases are a match to TRBD2. CDR3 DNA sequence: TGCGCCAGCAGCTTGGGACGCGGGGGGTTCTCCTACGAGCAGTACTTC. This sequence encodes CASSLGRGGFSYEQYF.